This T cell receptor beta chain was obtained from a study of T cell responses to AZD1222 COVID-19 vaccine. Study-level points and caveats: There were repertoire samples only from the period after the peak T cell response. Per reports, nearly half of all spike-specific TCRs target regions that are unmutated in variants. Possibly, clonal diversity was underestimated; donors were largely white British and included more females. CD4 TCRs associated with vaccination spanned spike, dominating at 160-218 and 743-854.

The germline CDR1 and CDR2 sequences are SGHVS and FQNEAQ. The V and J ends lost 1 base and 7 bases respectively, with 17 bases between them. This CDR3 is 15 amino acids long. Comment on this clone: Its target is not known.

This table comes from immunoSEQ multiplex PCR, and its TCRdb copy is limited to in-frame clones, with some not included. Of around 110,000 clones detected, 70% to 90% appear once; the ten largest clones hold more than 3%. This sequence was found in an adult in good health. The sequencing here drew on peripheral blood, taken on day 0 of MenACWY control vaccination. The chain is built from TRBV7-8 and TRBJ2-7; TRBD1 or TRBD2 may be the D gene (6 bases each). The CDR3 DNA sequence: TGTGCCAGCAGCTTAGGTTGGGGGGCGGATTGGGAGCAGTACTTC. Amino acids: CASSLGWGADWEQYF.